This T cell receptor beta chain was recorded in a study of blood T cell repertoires in COVID-19. Study overall: Material from acute and convalescent COVID-19 was sourced from the United States, Italy and Spain. From T cells, B-cell-depleted T cells, or PBMCs came the material, which was cDNA or gDNA.

Assay used: immunoSEQ multiplex PCR; TCRdb lists only in-frame clones, some missing. The sample includes about 280,000 clones, about four fifths of them seen just once. Germline assignment: CDR1 MDHEN and CDR2 SYDVKM. V was trimmed by 6 bases and J by 10 bases, leaving 16 bases between them. The length of the CDR3 is 14 residues. This TCR was recovered from a woman between 45 and 65 years old who had recovered from COVID-19. The material sequenced was peripheral blood. The chain is built from TRBV28 and TRBJ1-6; D is undetermined. CDR3 sequence: CASRPTVEGSPLHF. The CDR3 DNA follows: TGTGCCAGCAGACCCACAGTCGAAGGATCACCCCTCCACTTT.